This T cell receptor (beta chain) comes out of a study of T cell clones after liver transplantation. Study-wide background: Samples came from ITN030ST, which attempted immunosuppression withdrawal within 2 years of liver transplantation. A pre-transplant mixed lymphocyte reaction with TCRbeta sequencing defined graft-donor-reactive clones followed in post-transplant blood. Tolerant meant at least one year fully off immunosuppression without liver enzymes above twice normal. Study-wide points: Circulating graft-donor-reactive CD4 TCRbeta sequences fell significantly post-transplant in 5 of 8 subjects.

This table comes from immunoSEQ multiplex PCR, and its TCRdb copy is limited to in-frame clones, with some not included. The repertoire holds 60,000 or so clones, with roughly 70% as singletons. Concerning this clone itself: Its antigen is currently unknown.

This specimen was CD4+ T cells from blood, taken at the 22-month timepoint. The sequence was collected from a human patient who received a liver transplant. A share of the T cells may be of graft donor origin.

The CDR3 bases are TGTGCCATCAGCCCCGGACAGGGGTCCTACAATGAGCAGTTCTTC. The encoded protein is CAISPGQGSYNEQFF. This chain uses TRBV10-3 with TRBJ2-1; 9 bases match TRBD1. This CDR3 region has 15 residues. V shed 6 bases and J 1 base; nucleotides not matched to a gene: 4. Germline V gene data show CDR1 as ENHRY and CDR2 as SYGVKD.